This is a list of T cell receptor beta chains from one sample in a study of response to subunit inactivated influenza vaccine. Each CDR3 protein is one row after TCRdb ran MiXCR on the RT-PCR reads. The repertoire holds just over 300,000 distinct CDR3 sequences, with about a fifth as singletons. Sequencing used PBMCs from blood, obtained approximately 20 months after vaccination. All receptors derive from a man aged 50 to 69 who received an inactivated influenza vaccine. Both conserved end residues are part of each CDR3. The D gene is left open where the match is weak. Rows give clone size only sometimes, using once, few, many, or a class for an expanded clone.

>TRBD1|TRBV14|NA|TRBJ1-2
TGTGCCAGCAGCCAAGATCCGGACAGGGTCCATGGCTACACCTTC
CASSQDPDRVHGYTF
>NA|TRBV6-5|few|TRBJ2-2
TGTGCCAGCAGTTACCACGGCCAGGTTAACACCGGGGAGCTGTTTTTT
CASSYHGQVNTGELFF
>NA|TRBV4-3|few|TRBJ1-4
TGCGCCAGCAGCCAAGATGTGTGGACTAATGAAAAACTGTTTTTT
CASSQDVWTNEKLFF
>TRBD2|TRBV5-6|few|TRBJ2-7
TGTGCCAGCAGCTTGGGACTAGCGGGTTTTACCTACGAGCAGTACTTC
CASSLGLAGFTYEQYF
>NA|TRBV7-9|NA|TRBJ2-2
TGTGCCAGCGGCATAACCGGGGAGCTGTTTTTT
CASGITGELFF
>NA|TRBV13|few|TRBJ1-1
TGTGCCAGCAGCTTAGCTCAGTATAACACTGAAGCTTTCTTT
CASSLAQYNTEAFF
>TRBD1|TRBV4-3|few|TRBJ2-5
TGCGCCAGCAGCCAAGACCCGGGACAGGGGGCGACCCAGTACTTC
CASSQDPGQGATQYF
>NA|TRBV29-1|NA|TRBJ2-7
TGCAGCGTTGAAGAAGACGGCTACGAGCAGTACTTC
CSVEEDGYEQYF
>TRBD1|TRBV10-2|NA|TRBJ2-7
TGCGCCAGCAGTGAAGGACAGGACCCCTACGAGCAGTACTTC
CASSEGQDPYEQYF
>TRBD1|TRBV20-1|NA|TRBJ1-2
TGCAGTGCTAGAGATGACAGGGGTGTTTTTTATGGCTACACCTTC
CSARDDRGVFYGYTF
>NA|TRBV21-1|many|TRBJ1-5
TGTGCCAGCAGCAATTGGGAGGGATCGAGCAATCAGCCCCAGCATTTT
CASSNWEGSSNQPQHF
>TRBD1|TRBV20-1|few|TRBJ1-3
TGCAGTGCCTTGGACAGGGTGGGAAACACCATATATTTT
CSALDRVGNTIYF
>TRBD1|TRBV3-1|few|TRBJ1-2
TGTGCCAGCAGCCCTAACCAGGGGGCTGTAGGCTACACCTTC
CASSPNQGAVGYTF
>TRBD2|TRBV12-3/TRBV12-4|NA|TRBJ2-1
TGTGCCAGCAGTTTAGGGACTAGTCTCTACAATGAGCAGTTCTTC
CASSLGTSLYNEQFF
>NA|TRBV15|NA|TRBJ1-5
TGTGCCACCAGCATTAAGAACAATCAGCCCCAGCATTTT
CATSIKNNQPQHF
>NA|TRBV6-5|few|TRBJ2-5
TGTGCCAGCAGTTACTCGTCAGCCCAAGAGACCCAGTACTTC
CASSYSSAQETQYF
>TRBD2|TRBV20-1|NA|TRBJ2-7
TGCAGTGCTAGTAAGGGAGGGAGCTCCTACGAGCAGTACTTC
CSASKGGSSYEQYF
>NA|TRBV11-2|NA|TRBJ1-1
TGTGCCAGCAGCCCCGGACGGACCTTAACGACTGAAGCTTTCTTT
CASSPGRTLTTEAFF
>TRBD1|TRBV6-5|NA|TRBJ1-6
TGTGCCAGCAGTTACGGGGACAGCAATTCACCCCTCCACTTT
CASSYGDSNSPLHF
>NA|TRBV29-1|NA|TRBJ2-3
TGCAGCGTTGGCCAGGGCGCAGATACGCAGTATTTT
CSVGQGADTQYF
>TRBD1|TRBV5-4|few|TRBJ2-5
TGTGCCAGCAGCTTGGTTGACAGGGGGCGTGAGACCCAGTACTTC
CASSLVDRGRETQYF
>TRBD1|TRBV6-5|NA|TRBJ2-2
TGTGCCAGCAGTTCAACCGGGACAGGGCCCCTGGGGCCACCCGGGGAGCTGTTTTTT
CASSSTGTGPLGPPGELFF
>TRBD2|TRBV11-2|NA|TRBJ2-3
TGTGCCAGCAGCCGGTTTGGGGGTAGCGGGGGTCGCAATACGCAGTATTTT
CASSRFGGSGGRNTQYF
>NA|TRBV6-1|NA|TRBJ1-5
TGTGCCAGCAGCCAGACGGTCGGTGGCAATCAGCCCCAGCATTTT
CASSQTVGGNQPQHF
>TRBD1|TRBV11-2|NA|TRBJ2-3
TGTGCCAGCAGCTTAAGGACAGGGGATACGCAGTATTTT
CASSLRTGDTQYF
>TRBD1|TRBV6-2/TRBV6-3|NA|TRBJ2-3
TGTGCCAGCAGTACCGGACAGGGGGATACGCAGTATTTT
CASSTGQGDTQYF
>NA|TRBV4-3|many|TRBJ1-5
TGCGCCAGCAGCCAAGTATGGGGTAGCAATCAGCCCCAGCATTTT
CASSQVWGSNQPQHF
>NA|TRBV11-2|NA|TRBJ2-5
TGTGCCAGCAGCCCGAGGGCGTACCAAGAGACCCAGTACTTC
CASSPRAYQETQYF
>TRBD1|TRBV7-9|many|TRBJ1-4
TGTGCCAGCAGATACCTACCGGGACAGGGGGACGAAAAACTGTTTTTT
CASRYLPGQGDEKLFF
>NA|TRBV4-2|NA|TRBJ1-5
TGTGCCAGCAGCCAAGCTTCGGCAGGGCGTCAGCCCCAGCATTTT
CASSQASAGRQPQHF
>NA|TRBV2|NA|TRBJ1-1
TGTGCCAGCAGTGACGTACTAGACAGTGCTGAAGCTTTCTTT
CASSDVLDSAEAFF
>NA|TRBV4-1|few|TRBJ1-5
TGCGCCAGCAGCCAAGATTCTAGAGGTCAGCCCCAGCATTTT
CASSQDSRGQPQHF
>NA|TRBV11-2|NA|TRBJ2-1
TGTGCCAGCAGCGATCGAAATAATGAGCAGTTCTTC
CASSDRNNEQFF
>TRBD1|TRBV7-9|NA|TRBJ1-2
TGTGCCAGCAGCATCCGGACAGGGACTAACTATGGCTACACCTTC
CASSIRTGTNYGYTF
>TRBD1|TRBV20-1|NA|TRBJ2-7
TGCAGTGCTAGACCCCGACAGGGATTGCGGGAGCAGTACTTC
CSARPRQGLREQYF